The rows below give T cell receptor beta chains drawn from one sample of a study of regulatory T cells in long-lasting Graves disease. TCRdb ran MiXCR on the multiplex PCR reads and lists one entry per CDR3 protein. The sample has about 290,000 distinct CDR3 sequences; 20% to 25% are singletons. The starting material was peripheral blood mononuclear cells (PBMCs), obtained when the disease was refractory, from a patient treated with antithyroid drugs. The source of these receptors is a female donor with Graves disease. Each CDR3 is given without its conserved first and last residue. D genes are given only for firm matches.

CDR3aa: AISEGTSGDIQY
d_gene: TRBD2
j_gene: TRBJ2-4
v_gene: TRBV10-3

CDR3aa: ASSWLSSDEQF
d_gene: -
j_gene: TRBJ2-1
v_gene: TRBV4-1

CDR3aa: ASSLDIGIEQY
d_gene: -
j_gene: TRBJ2-7
v_gene: TRBV7-9

CDR3aa: ASSSRQGASYEQY
d_gene: TRBD1
j_gene: TRBJ2-7
v_gene: TRBV5-1

CDR3aa: ASSPWGRLAGPQLEQF
d_gene: TRBD2
j_gene: TRBJ2-1
v_gene: TRBV5-1

CDR3aa: ASSFAADRGGTEAF
d_gene: TRBD1
j_gene: TRBJ1-1
v_gene: TRBV27

CDR3aa: ASSLPWQTAEAF
d_gene: -
j_gene: TRBJ1-1
v_gene: TRBV28

CDR3aa: ASSLTGASYEQY
d_gene: TRBD1
j_gene: TRBJ2-7
v_gene: TRBV5-6

CDR3aa: SASERDRESQPQH
d_gene: TRBD1
j_gene: TRBJ1-5
v_gene: TRBV20-1

CDR3aa: ASSQGELAGVHEQY
d_gene: TRBD2
j_gene: TRBJ2-7
v_gene: TRBV3-1

CDR3aa: ASSLYGAANTGELF
d_gene: -
j_gene: TRBJ2-2
v_gene: TRBV28

CDR3aa: ASRPYRHTSRSAYEQY
d_gene: -
j_gene: TRBJ2-7
v_gene: TRBV16

CDR3aa: ASSFPGGRFDEQY
d_gene: -
j_gene: TRBJ2-7
v_gene: TRBV12-3/TRBV12-4

CDR3aa: ATSWAGWEWYNEQF
d_gene: -
j_gene: TRBJ2-1
v_gene: TRBV15

CDR3aa: SARDRQSRYEQY
d_gene: -
j_gene: TRBJ2-7
v_gene: TRBV20-1

CDR3aa: ASSPEWRAQETQY
d_gene: -
j_gene: TRBJ2-5
v_gene: TRBV7-9

CDR3aa: ASSLHRGRSPLH
d_gene: TRBD1
j_gene: TRBJ1-6
v_gene: TRBV28

CDR3aa: ATSDRTTGGETQY
d_gene: -
j_gene: TRBJ2-5
v_gene: TRBV24-1

CDR3aa: ASSPLTVSGANVLT
d_gene: -
j_gene: TRBJ2-6
v_gene: TRBV28

CDR3aa: ATTNSRDVGPQH
d_gene: -
j_gene: TRBJ1-5
v_gene: TRBV6-1

CDR3aa: ASSPGQSHEAF
d_gene: TRBD1
j_gene: TRBJ1-1
v_gene: TRBV7-9

CDR3aa: SARVTQGGETQY
d_gene: -
j_gene: TRBJ2-5
v_gene: TRBV20-1

CDR3aa: ASQPGGSGKTQY
d_gene: TRBD2
j_gene: TRBJ2-5
v_gene: TRBV6-1

CDR3aa: ASSPSQGSSYEQY
d_gene: -
j_gene: TRBJ2-7
v_gene: TRBV18

CDR3aa: ASSLQAGVRNEQF
d_gene: TRBD2
j_gene: TRBJ2-1
v_gene: TRBV7-8

CDR3aa: SASAGTGWSLEQY
d_gene: TRBD1
j_gene: TRBJ2-7
v_gene: TRBV20-1

CDR3aa: SVQGGYTDTQY
d_gene: -
j_gene: TRBJ2-3
v_gene: TRBV29-1

CDR3aa: ASSLEWSSGANVLT
d_gene: -
j_gene: TRBJ2-6
v_gene: TRBV11-2

CDR3aa: ASSIAFREETQY
d_gene: -
j_gene: TRBJ2-5
v_gene: TRBV19

CDR3aa: SVRWDREAF
d_gene: TRBD1
j_gene: TRBJ1-1
v_gene: TRBV29-1

CDR3aa: ASTGGIGGGNTEAF
d_gene: -
j_gene: TRBJ1-1
v_gene: TRBV5-5

CDR3aa: ASSPDGWSNQPQH
d_gene: -
j_gene: TRBJ1-5
v_gene: TRBV12-3/TRBV12-4

CDR3aa: SAGLTHEQY
d_gene: -
j_gene: TRBJ2-7
v_gene: TRBV20-1

CDR3aa: ATRDRIQETQY
d_gene: -
j_gene: TRBJ2-5
v_gene: TRBV15

CDR3aa: ASNGQGGTGELF
d_gene: -
j_gene: TRBJ2-2
v_gene: TRBV2

CDR3aa: ASTTLQGLAF
d_gene: -
j_gene: TRBJ1-1
v_gene: TRBV28

CDR3aa: ASSLRGGWSTDTQY
d_gene: -
j_gene: TRBJ2-3
v_gene: TRBV7-2

CDR3aa: ASSQDRGTGLKGYT
d_gene: TRBD1
j_gene: TRBJ1-2
v_gene: TRBV14

CDR3aa: ATSRDRQWNQPQH
d_gene: -
j_gene: TRBJ1-5
v_gene: TRBV15

CDR3aa: ASSSEAGYSNQPQH
d_gene: -
j_gene: TRBJ1-5
v_gene: TRBV28